These T cell receptor beta chains were read from a single sample in a study of control samples from healthy donors and cancer patients. Sequencing was performed with immunoSEQ multiplex PCR; in TCRdb, only in-frame clones are kept and a portion is missing. The sample has 55,000 to 90,000 clones, over 70% seen once. The specimen was blood. The receptors derive from a man aged 50 or older in good health. Both conserved end residues are part of each CDR3. D genes are given only for firm matches. Some rows have no size entry. The others give once, few or many, or a class for an expanded clone.

size: NA; J: TRBJ1-6; D: NA; V: TRBV5-1; DNA: TGCGCCAGCAGCTTGGAACAGGATAATTCACCCCTCCACTTT; CDR3: CASSLEQDNSPLHF
size: NA; J: TRBJ2-2; D: TRBD2; V: TRBV7-2; DNA: TGTGCCAGCAGCATCCGACTAGCGGGAGGGTTGAACACCGGGGAGCTGTTTTTT; CDR3: CASSIRLAGGLNTGELFF
size: NA; J: TRBJ2-5; D: TRBD1; V: TRBV19; DNA: TGTGCCAGTAGTGACACAGGGGGATGGTCAGAGACCCAGTACTTC; CDR3: CASSDTGGWSETQYF
size: NA; J: TRBJ1-2; D: NA; V: TRBV5-1; DNA: TGCGCCAGCAGCTTGGGACAGAACTATGGCTACACCTTC; CDR3: CASSLGQNYGYTF
size: NA; J: TRBJ1-2; D: NA; V: TRBV28; DNA: TGTGCCAGCGAGGGGGCTAACTATGGCTACACCTTC; CDR3: CASEGANYGYTF
size: NA; J: TRBJ2-7; D: NA; V: TRBV2; DNA: TGTGCCAGCAGTGTCCAGGGGGGCGCAGAGCAGTACTTC; CDR3: CASSVQGGAEQYF
size: NA; J: TRBJ1-1; D: TRBD1; V: TRBV19; DNA: TGTGCCAGTAGTATCTATCAGGGGGCTTACACTGAAGCTTTCTTT; CDR3: CASSIYQGAYTEAFF
size: NA; J: TRBJ1-5; D: NA; V: TRBV25-1; DNA: TGTGCCAGCAGTGAAGCAGGGTCGGCTCAGCCCCAGCATTTT; CDR3: CASSEAGSAQPQHF
size: once; J: TRBJ2-1; D: NA; V: TRBV24-1; DNA: TGTGCCACCAGTGATTTGCGACGCAGTATCTACAATGAGCAGTTCTTC; CDR3: CATSDLRRSIYNEQFF
size: NA; J: TRBJ2-5; D: NA; V: TRBV25-1; DNA: TGTGCCAGCAGTGAATGGGGGGAAGAGACCCAGTACTTC; CDR3: CASSEWGEETQYF
size: NA; J: TRBJ1-1; D: NA; V: TRBV6-4; DNA: TGTGCCAGCAGGGCTACCCGGAACACTGAAGCTTTCTTT; CDR3: CASRATRNTEAFF
size: NA; J: TRBJ2-1; D: TRBD2; V: TRBV7-9; DNA: TGTGCCAGCAGCTCGCCGGGACTAGCGGGAGACGAGCAGTTCTTC; CDR3: CASSSPGLAGDEQFF
size: NA; J: TRBJ2-6; D: NA; V: TRBV7-6; DNA: TGTGCCAGCAGCTTAGCTGCTTCTGGGGCCAACGTCCTGACTTTC; CDR3: CASSLAASGANVLTF
size: NA; J: TRBJ2-7; D: NA; V: TRBV6-1; DNA: TGTGCCAGCAGTGAATCAGTAAGAAACCCAAGGTACTTC; CDR3: CASSESVRNPRYF
size: NA; J: TRBJ1-1; D: TRBD1; V: TRBV4-3; DNA: TGCGCCAGCAGCCAAGGAAAATCCCAGCGACAGGGGGACACTGAAGCTTTCTTT; CDR3: CASSQGKSQRQGDTEAFF
size: NA; J: TRBJ2-1; D: TRBD2; V: TRBV7-8; DNA: TGTGCCAGCAGCTTAGCGGGACTAGCGGTATACAATGAGCAGTTCTTC; CDR3: CASSLAGLAVYNEQFF
size: NA; J: TRBJ2-3; D: NA; V: TRBV27; DNA: TGTGCCAGCAGTAGGGGGGACCTTGTGGGCACAGATACGCAGTATTTT; CDR3: CASSRGDLVGTDTQYF
size: once; J: TRBJ1-4; D: NA; V: TRBV7-2; DNA: TGTGCCAGCAGCTTAGGGTCAGTTACTAATGAAAAACTGTTTTTT; CDR3: CASSLGSVTNEKLFF
size: NA; J: TRBJ1-6; D: NA; V: TRBV28; DNA: TGTGCCAGCAGACCCCTCGGAGCACTCGGGACTTCACCCCTCCACTTT; CDR3: CASRPLGALGTSPLHF
size: NA; J: TRBJ2-3; D: TRBD2; V: TRBV6-5; DNA: TGTGCCAGCAGCGCCCTAGCGGGAGCGGATACGCAGTATTTT; CDR3: CASSALAGADTQYF
size: NA; J: TRBJ1-6; D: NA; V: TRBV28; DNA: TGTGCCAGCTTCGACAGTAATTATTCACCCCTCCACTTT; CDR3: CASFDSNYSPLHF
size: NA; J: TRBJ1-2; D: TRBD1; V: TRBV4-3; DNA: TGCGCCAGCAGCCAAGATGTAACAGGGGGTAGAGGATATGGCTACACCTTC; CDR3: CASSQDVTGGRGYGYTF
size: NA; J: TRBJ1-6; D: NA; V: TRBV7-2; DNA: TGTGCCAGCAGCTTATCGCGCGGTTCACCCCTCCACTTT; CDR3: CASSLSRGSPLHF
size: NA; J: TRBJ1-3; D: NA; V: TRBV4-2; DNA: TGTGCCAGCAGCCAAGAAGAGAGGGGAGGAAACACCATATATTTT; CDR3: CASSQEERGGNTIYF
size: NA; J: TRBJ1-4; D: NA; V: TRBV4-3; DNA: TGCGCCAGCAGCCAAGACCGGGTGGCCGGGTCGGGTTATGAAAAACTGTTTTTT; CDR3: CASSQDRVAGSGYEKLFF
size: NA; J: TRBJ2-7; D: NA; V: TRBV2; DNA: TGTGCCAGCACTCGGGGTGGGGCAAACTCCTACGAGCAGTACTTC; CDR3: CASTRGGANSYEQYF
size: NA; J: TRBJ2-5; D: NA; V: TRBV5-4; DNA: TGTGCCAGCAGCCCCGCGGAAGTTCGGAAAGAGACCCAGTACTTC; CDR3: CASSPAEVRKETQYF
size: NA; J: TRBJ1-5; D: NA; V: TRBV14; DNA: TGTGCCAGCAGCCAGGTCCCGACTCAGCCCCAGCATTTT; CDR3: CASSQVPTQPQHF
size: once; J: TRBJ1-3; D: TRBD1; V: TRBV5-1; DNA: TGCGCCAGCAGCATGGTCACAGGGGGCGCCGGAAACACCATATATTTT; CDR3: CASSMVTGGAGNTIYF
size: NA; J: TRBJ2-2; D: NA; V: TRBV28; DNA: TGTGCCAGCAGTTTCGGGGAGCTGTTTTTT; CDR3: CASSFGELFF
size: NA; J: TRBJ1-2; D: NA; V: TRBV20-1; DNA: TGCAGTGCTAGTTCGCAGGGTGACAACTATGGCTACACCTTC; CDR3: CSASSQGDNYGYTF
size: NA; J: TRBJ1-1; D: NA; V: TRBV27; DNA: TGTGCCAGCAGTTCGCAGGGGCGCACTGAAGCTTTCTTT; CDR3: CASSSQGRTEAFF
size: NA; J: TRBJ2-7; D: NA; V: TRBV9; DNA: TGTGCCCCTGCCGGCCTAGGTTGGAACGAGCAGTACTTC; CDR3: CAPAGLGWNEQYF
size: NA; J: TRBJ2-3; D: NA; V: TRBV11-2; DNA: TGTGCCAGCAGCTTATCGCCCCCATCCACAGCGGCTACGCAGTATTTT; CDR3: CASSLSPPSTAATQYF
size: once; J: TRBJ1-6; D: NA; V: TRBV24-1; DNA: TGTGCCACCAGTGCGGCACCTAATTCACCCCTCCACTTT; CDR3: CATSAAPNSPLHF
size: NA; J: TRBJ2-1; D: TRBD2; V: TRBV2; DNA: TGTGCCAGCAGTGAAGCGGGACTAGCGGGTAAAAATGAGCAGTTCTTC; CDR3: CASSEAGLAGKNEQFF
size: NA; J: TRBJ2-3; D: TRBD2; V: TRBV10-1; DNA: TGCGCCAGCAGTGAGTCGGCGGGGGGACTAGCGGGTTTTGGAGGCACAGATACGCAGTATTTT; CDR3: CASSESAGGLAGFGGTDTQYF
size: few; J: TRBJ2-5; D: TRBD2; V: TRBV7-2; DNA: TGTGCCAGCAGATACCTAGCGGGGGGGCCAGAGACCCAGTACTTC; CDR3: CASRYLAGGPETQYF
size: NA; J: TRBJ1-2; D: NA; V: TRBV28; DNA: TGTGCCAGCAGTGTAGGGGGTGATAACTATGGCTACACCTTC; CDR3: CASSVGGDNYGYTF
size: NA; J: TRBJ2-7; D: TRBD2; V: TRBV2; DNA: TGTGCCAGCATGAAGGGCGGGAGATACGGGCAGTACTTC; CDR3: CASMKGGRYGQYF
size: NA; J: TRBJ1-1; D: NA; V: TRBV24-1; DNA: TGTGCCACCAGTGATTCAAAACGGGCAGGGACCAACACTGAAGCTTTCTTT; CDR3: CATSDSKRAGTNTEAFF
size: NA; J: TRBJ1-2; D: NA; V: TRBV27; DNA: TGTGCCAGCAGTTTATCGTTCGCACAGGACAATCCTAACTATGGCTACACCTTC; CDR3: CASSLSFAQDNPNYGYTF
size: few; J: TRBJ2-1; D: NA; V: TRBV18; DNA: TGTGCCAGCTCACAGGCCTTAAGAATCGACTACCCGTACAATGAGCAGTTCTTC; CDR3: CASSQALRIDYPYNEQFF
size: NA; J: TRBJ2-5; D: NA; V: TRBV12-3/TRBV12-4; DNA: TGTGCCACCGAACAGGGTGGGCAGACCCAGTACTTC; CDR3: CATEQGGQTQYF